This is a list of T cell receptor beta chains from one sample in a study of vaccination and CD4 T cells after COVID-19. MiXCR was run by TCRdb on the PCR reads, yielding one entry per CDR3 protein. This table holds 20,000 to 25,000 distinct CDR3 sequences, 60% to 75% found once. These receptors have no known antigen. Sequencing was carried out using CD4+ T cells from blood, cultured in vitro. These receptor sequences come from a human donor who had recovered from COVID-19. Both conserved end residues are part of each CDR3. A D gene is named only where the DNA matches it firmly. Expanded clones are given a class, and other clones once, few, many or no size at all.

CDR3nt: TGTGCCAGCAGCTTAAGACTAGCGGGAATCTCAGATACGCAGTATTTT; CDR3aa: CASSLRLAGISDTQYF; j_gene: TRBJ2-3; abundance: .; d_gene: TRBD2; v_gene: TRBV7-6
CDR3nt: TGTGCCAGCAGCCCCCATGGGGGGCGGTCATACGGCTACACCTTC; CDR3aa: CASSPHGGRSYGYTF; j_gene: TRBJ1-2; abundance: .; d_gene: .; v_gene: TRBV7-2
CDR3nt: TGTGCCAGCAGTTTCGGTGCAGGGAGAGGGGGCTACACCTTC; CDR3aa: CASSFGAGRGGYTF; j_gene: TRBJ1-2; abundance: .; d_gene: .; v_gene: TRBV12-3/TRBV12-4
CDR3nt: TGTGCCAGCAGCTTAGACAGAGCCAAAAACATTCAGTACTTC; CDR3aa: CASSLDRAKNIQYF; j_gene: TRBJ2-4; abundance: few; d_gene: .; v_gene: TRBV7-2
CDR3nt: TGTGCCACCAGCAGAGTTATAGAAACCTATGGCTACACCTTC; CDR3aa: CATSRVIETYGYTF; j_gene: TRBJ1-2; abundance: .; d_gene: .; v_gene: TRBV15
CDR3nt: TGTGCCAGCAGTGTGGGTGGGTTCACTGAAGCTTTCTTT; CDR3aa: CASSVGGFTEAFF; j_gene: TRBJ1-1; abundance: few; d_gene: .; v_gene: TRBV6-1
CDR3nt: TGTGCCAGCTCCCTTTTAGGGACACTCATCTCCTACGAGCAGTACTTC; CDR3aa: CASSLLGTLISYEQYF; j_gene: TRBJ2-7; abundance: .; d_gene: .; v_gene: TRBV18
CDR3nt: TGTGCCAGCAGCTTAAACCGGGGGGTCACAAATTCACCCCTCCACTTT; CDR3aa: CASSLNRGVTNSPLHF; j_gene: TRBJ1-6; abundance: .; d_gene: .; v_gene: TRBV7-2
CDR3nt: TGCAGTGCTAGAGATCTAGGTAGAACCCTACCATACGAGCAGTACTTC; CDR3aa: CSARDLGRTLPYEQYF; j_gene: TRBJ2-7; abundance: .; d_gene: .; v_gene: TRBV20-1
CDR3nt: TGTGCCAGCAGTGCCCAAACAGGGGGCTTAGGGGAGCTGTTTTTT; CDR3aa: CASSAQTGGLGELFF; j_gene: TRBJ2-2; abundance: .; d_gene: TRBD1; v_gene: TRBV27
CDR3nt: TGTGCCAGCAAGGGGGATTCACCCCTCCACTTT; CDR3aa: CASKGDSPLHF; j_gene: TRBJ1-6; abundance: .; d_gene: .; v_gene: TRBV6-1
CDR3nt: TGTGCCTTAGCGGGAGGACACAATGAGCAGTTCTTC; CDR3aa: CALAGGHNEQFF; j_gene: TRBJ2-1; abundance: .; d_gene: TRBD2; v_gene: TRBV6-1
CDR3nt: TGTGCCAGCATCAATCAAGGGGGAGGAGCCTCCTATCAGCCCCAGCATTTT; CDR3aa: CASINQGGGASYQPQHF; j_gene: TRBJ1-5; abundance: .; d_gene: .; v_gene: TRBV28
CDR3nt: TGTGCCAGCAGTTACAGGCCGAATCAGCCCCAGCATTTT; CDR3aa: CASSYRPNQPQHF; j_gene: TRBJ1-5; abundance: once; d_gene: .; v_gene: TRBV6-2/TRBV6-3
CDR3nt: TGTGCCAGCAGTCCTGACAGGGCTGGGGCCAACGTCCTGACTTTC; CDR3aa: CASSPDRAGANVLTF; j_gene: TRBJ2-6; abundance: few; d_gene: TRBD1; v_gene: TRBV12-3/TRBV12-4